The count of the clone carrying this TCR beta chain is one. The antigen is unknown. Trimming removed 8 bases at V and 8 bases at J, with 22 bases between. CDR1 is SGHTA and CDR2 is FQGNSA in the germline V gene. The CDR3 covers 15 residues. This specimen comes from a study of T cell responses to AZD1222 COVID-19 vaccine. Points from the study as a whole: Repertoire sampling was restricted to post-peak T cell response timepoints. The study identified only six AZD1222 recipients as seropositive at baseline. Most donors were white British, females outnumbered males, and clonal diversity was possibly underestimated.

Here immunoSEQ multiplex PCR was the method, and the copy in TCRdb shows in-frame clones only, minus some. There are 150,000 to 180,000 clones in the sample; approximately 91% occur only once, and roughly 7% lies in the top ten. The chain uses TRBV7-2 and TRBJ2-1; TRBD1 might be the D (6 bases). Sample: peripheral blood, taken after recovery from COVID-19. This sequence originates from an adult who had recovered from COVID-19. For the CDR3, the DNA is TGTGCCAGCGGACAACAGGGTTATCCTCGTGATGAGCAGTTCTTC. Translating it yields CASGQQGYPRDEQFF.